This T cell receptor beta chain is from a study of cytomegalovirus exposure and HLA in healthy donors. About the study: One earlier analysis, a look at 150 million to 200 million T cells, found roughly 110 million unique TCR beta sequences.

Study-wide results and caveats: Most TCR beta V segments were productive about 90% or about 30% of the time in an earlier analysis. HLA-A and HLA-B allele assignments for most subjects were reportedly predicted accurately using TCR beta sequences.

Turning to this clone: Its antigen remains unknown.

The CDR3 has 14 amino acids. The germline gives CDR1 LNHDA, CDR2 SQIVND (reference sequence). V lost 1 base to trimming and J lost 4 bases, with 10 bases between them. PCR was performed using 60 Vbeta and 13 Jbeta primers. Sequencing was performed with immunoSEQ multiplex PCR; in TCRdb, only in-frame clones are kept and a portion is missing. The table shows over 150,000 clones, with 75% to 90% occurring only once. This rearrangement joins TRBV19 to TRBJ1-2; D ambiguous. The sample taken for sequencing was PBMCs. This clonotype was sampled from a boy younger than 18 in good health and CMV-seronegative. CDR3 DNA sequence: TGTGCCAGTAGTATAGGGGAGCGAGGCTATGGCTACACCTTC. The encoded protein is CASSIGERGYGYTF.